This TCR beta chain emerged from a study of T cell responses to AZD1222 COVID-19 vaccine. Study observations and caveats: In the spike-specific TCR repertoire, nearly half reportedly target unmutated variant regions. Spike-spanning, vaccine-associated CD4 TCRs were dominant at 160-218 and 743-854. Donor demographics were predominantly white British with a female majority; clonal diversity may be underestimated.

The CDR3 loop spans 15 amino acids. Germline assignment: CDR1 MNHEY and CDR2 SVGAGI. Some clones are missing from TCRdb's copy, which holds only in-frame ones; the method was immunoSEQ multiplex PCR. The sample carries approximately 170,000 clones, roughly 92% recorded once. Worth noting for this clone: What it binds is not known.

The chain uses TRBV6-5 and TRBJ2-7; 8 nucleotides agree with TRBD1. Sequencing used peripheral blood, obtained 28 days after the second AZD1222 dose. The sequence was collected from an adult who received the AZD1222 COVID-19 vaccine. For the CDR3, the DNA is TGTGGAACCTGGACAGGGTCGACTAAAAAGGACGAGCAGTACTTC. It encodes CGTWTGSTKKDEQYF.